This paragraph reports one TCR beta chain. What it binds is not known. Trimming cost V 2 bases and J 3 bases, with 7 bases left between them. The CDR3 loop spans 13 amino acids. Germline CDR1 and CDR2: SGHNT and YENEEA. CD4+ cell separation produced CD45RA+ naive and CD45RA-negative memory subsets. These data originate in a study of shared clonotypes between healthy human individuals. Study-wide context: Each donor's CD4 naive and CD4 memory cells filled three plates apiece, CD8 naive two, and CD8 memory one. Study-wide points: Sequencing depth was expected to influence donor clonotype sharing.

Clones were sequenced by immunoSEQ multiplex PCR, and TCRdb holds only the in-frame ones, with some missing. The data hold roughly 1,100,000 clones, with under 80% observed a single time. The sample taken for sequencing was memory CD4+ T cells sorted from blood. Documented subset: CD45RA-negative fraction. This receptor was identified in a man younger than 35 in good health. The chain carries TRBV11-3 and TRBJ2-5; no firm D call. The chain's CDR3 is CASSLSMEETQYF. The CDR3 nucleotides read TGTGCCAGCAGCTTATCGATGGAAGAGACCCAGTACTTC.